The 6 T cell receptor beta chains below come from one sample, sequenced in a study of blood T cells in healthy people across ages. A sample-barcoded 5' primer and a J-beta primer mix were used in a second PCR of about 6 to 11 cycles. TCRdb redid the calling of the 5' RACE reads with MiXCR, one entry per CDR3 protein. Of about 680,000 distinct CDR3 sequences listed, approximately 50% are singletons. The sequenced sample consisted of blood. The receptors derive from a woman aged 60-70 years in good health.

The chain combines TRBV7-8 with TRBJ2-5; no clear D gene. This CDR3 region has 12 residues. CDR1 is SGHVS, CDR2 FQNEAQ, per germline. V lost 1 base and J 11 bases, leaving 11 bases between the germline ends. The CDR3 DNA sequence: TGTGCCAGCAGCTTAGTTGTGCATGAGCAGTACTTC. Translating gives CASSLVVHEQYF.

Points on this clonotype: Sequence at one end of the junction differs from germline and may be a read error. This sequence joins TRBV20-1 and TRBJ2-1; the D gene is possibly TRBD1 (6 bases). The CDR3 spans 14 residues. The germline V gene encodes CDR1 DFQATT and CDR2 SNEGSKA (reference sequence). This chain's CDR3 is CSARGGQGYSEQFF. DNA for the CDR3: TGCAGTGCTAGAGGGGGGCAAGGTTACAGTGAGCAGTTCTTC.

The DNA of the CDR3 is TGTGCCAGTAGTGGCAGTAGCGGGAGGTTTAATGAGCAGTTCTTC. Protein product: CASSGSSGRFNEQFF. The chain is built from TRBV19 and TRBJ2-1; 10 bases match TRBD2. This CDR3 has 15 amino acids. J lost 7 bases, V lost 5 bases, and 8 bases had no gene match. Germline V gene lookup returns CDR1 LNHDA and CDR2 SQIVND (reference sequence).

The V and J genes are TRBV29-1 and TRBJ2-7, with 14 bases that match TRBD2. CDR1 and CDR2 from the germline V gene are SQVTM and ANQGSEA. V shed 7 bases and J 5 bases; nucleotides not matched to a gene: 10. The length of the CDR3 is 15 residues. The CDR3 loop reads CSATGTSGSRDEQYF. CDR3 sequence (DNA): TGCAGCGCGACCGGGACTAGCGGGAGTAGGGACGAGCAGTACTTC.

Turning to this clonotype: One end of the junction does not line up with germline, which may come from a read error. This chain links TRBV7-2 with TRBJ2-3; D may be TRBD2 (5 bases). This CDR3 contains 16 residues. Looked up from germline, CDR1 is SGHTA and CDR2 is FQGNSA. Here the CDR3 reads CANSLEGGYVADTQYF. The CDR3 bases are TGTGCCAACAGCTTAGAAGGCGGGTACGTCGCAGATACGCAGTATTTT.

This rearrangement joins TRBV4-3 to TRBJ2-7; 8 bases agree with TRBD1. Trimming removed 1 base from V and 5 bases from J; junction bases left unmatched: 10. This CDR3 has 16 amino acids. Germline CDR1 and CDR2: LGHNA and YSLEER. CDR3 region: CASSQAMDRVFHEQYF. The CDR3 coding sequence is TGCGCCAGCAGCCAAGCCATGGACAGGGTATTCCACGAGCAGTACTTC.